Presented here are 20 T cell receptor beta chains from one specimen sequenced in a study of CD8+ T cells in alopecia areata. Following RNA extraction, reverse transcription yielded cDNA that acted as the sequencing template. Using immunoSEQ multiplex PCR, the repertoire was profiled, and TCRdb retains in-frame clones only, with some absent. This sample has some 180,000 clones; just over 55% occur once, and the top ten carry around 5%. The sample consisted of CD8+ T cells sorted from blood. The receptors shown here come from a human donor in good health.

This clone was observed a few times. The gene calls are TRBV11-2 and TRBJ2-1; tentative D call: TRBD2 (6 bases). This CDR3 spans 15 amino acids. Trimming removed 0 bases at V and 3 bases at J, with 9 bases between. Germline V lookup: CDR1 SGHAT, CDR2 FQNNGV. The DNA of the CDR3 is TGTGCCAGCAGCTTAGAGGGGGGAGGCTACAATGAGCAGTTCTTC. This translates into CASSLEGGGYNEQFF.

This clone appeared a few times. This rearrangement joins TRBV7-9 to TRBJ1-5; the D is unclear. V lost 1 base, J lost 6 bases, and 7 bases lay in between. This CDR3 comprises 13 residues. Germline CDR1 SEHNR, CDR2 FQNEAQ (reference sequence). The CDR3 DNA is TGTGCCAGCAGCTTAGGCGAGGGTCAGCCCCAGCATTTT. It codes for CASSLGEGQPQHF.

The chain uses TRBV5-1 and TRBJ1-5; 11 bases are a match to TRBD1. Trimming removed 4 bases from V and 2 bases from J; junction bases left unmatched: 2. Germline assignment: CDR1 SGHRS and CDR2 YFSETQ. The CDR3 is made up of 15 amino acids. CDR3 DNA: TGCGCCAGCAGCCGGACAGGGGGCCGCAATCAGCCCCAGCATTTT. Encoded protein: CASSRTGGRNQPQHF.

The V call is TRBV2, the J call TRBJ1-1; D unclear. V lost 4 bases, J lost 3 bases, and 6 bases lay in between. CDR3 length: 12 amino acids. The V gene's germline CDR1 is SNHLY and CDR2 FYNNEI. The DNA for the CDR3 is TGTGCCAGCAGTGGACTGTACACTGAAGCTTTCTTT. This sequence encodes CASSGLYTEAFF. The variable domain in full, with the rest retrieved from reference TRBV2 and TRBJ1-1, is EPEVTQTPSHQVTQMGQEVILRCVPISNHLYFYWYRQILGQKVEFLVSFYNNEISEKSEIFDDQFSVERPDGSNFTLKIRSTKLEDSAMYFCASSGLYTEAFFGQGTRLTVV.

The V call is TRBV30, the J call TRBJ1-1, with TRBD1 identical over 7 bases. CDR1 and CDR2 (germline): GTSNPN, SVGIG (reference sequence). The CDR3 is 13 amino acids. Germline trimming cut 3 bases from V and 6 bases from J; bases unmatched to any gene: 7. CDR3: CAWSDTGVPEAFF. The CDR3 region has the DNA TGTGCCTGGAGCGATACAGGGGTCCCTGAAGCTTTCTTT.

V is TRBV29-1 and J is TRBJ2-7, with TRBD1 matching over 8 bases. The CDR3 contains 16 residues. V lost 4 bases to trimming and J lost 2 bases; unmatched junction nucleotides: 13. From germline, CDR1 is SQVTM and CDR2 ANQGSEA. The CDR3 region is CSVAREGTGMAYEQYF. CDR3 in DNA: TGCAGCGTTGCACGTGAAGGGACAGGAATGGCCTACGAGCAGTACTTC.

The rearrangement uses TRBV9 and TRBJ2-5; 7 nucleotides agree with TRBD1. CDR1 SGDLS and CDR2 YYNGEE come from the germline V gene. V gave up 2 bases and J gave up 5 bases; unmatched junction bases: 9. This CDR3 has 15 residues. DNA of the CDR3: TGTGCCAGCAGCGTTTCCGGGACAGTTGGGGAGACCCAGTACTTC. Amino acid sequence: CASSVSGTVGETQYF.

This clone occurred once. The V and J genes are TRBV7-8 and TRBJ2-3; 9 positions agree with TRBD2. In germline, CDR1 is SGHVS, CDR2 FQNEAQ. The CDR3 is 16 amino acids. Trimming removed 1 base from V and 0 bases from J; junction bases left unmatched: 2. In DNA form, the CDR3 reads TGTGCCAGCAGCTTAGTAGCGGGGGTGAGCACAGATACGCAGTATTTT. It yields the protein CASSLVAGVSTDTQYF.

The chain recombines TRBV4-1 with TRBJ1-4, with D tentatively TRBD1 (5 bases). Germline CDR1 and CDR2: MGHRA and YSYEKL. V was trimmed by 0 bases and J by 5 bases, leaving 7 bases between them. This CDR3 region has 14 residues. The CDR3 DNA reads as TGCGCCAGCAGCCAAGAGGGGCGGAATGAAAAACTGTTTTTT. This codes for CASSQEGRNEKLFF.

The V gene is TRBV29-1, the J gene TRBJ2-7; unclear D gene. Germline V gives CDR1 SQVTM, CDR2 ANQGSEA. V gave up 4 bases and J gave up 3 bases, with 10 bases separating them. CDR3 length: 12 amino acids. This CDR3 reads CSVGTVVYEQYF. The CDR3 nucleotides are TGCAGCGTTGGGACGGTTGTCTACGAGCAGTACTTC.

This clone was found a few times. The chain has TRBV6-5 and TRBJ2-3, with 7 nucleotides matching TRBD2. Germline loops: CDR1 MNHEY, CDR2 SVGAGI. V shed 5 bases and J 6 bases; nucleotides not matched to a gene: 5. The CDR3 has 13 amino acids. CDR3 sequence: CASSLKLADTQYF. CDR3 nucleotide sequence: TGTGCCAGCAGTCTAAAACTAGCGGATACGCAGTATTTT.

This clone appeared once. This chain connects TRBV27 to TRBJ2-1; D is undetermined. Germline CDR1 reads MNHEY; CDR2 reads SMNVEV (reference sequence). V was clipped by 3 bases and J by 4 bases, with 7 bases between them. There are 13 residues in the CDR3. CDR3 amino acids: CASSLRVYNEQFF. In DNA, the CDR3 is TGTGCCAGCAGTTTGAGAGTGTACAATGAGCAGTTCTTC.

The gene calls are TRBV10-2 and TRBJ1-2; D not resolved. Trimming removed 6 bases from V and 1 base from J, with 6 bases in between. Germline V gene sequence: CDR1 WSHSY, CDR2 SAAADI. The CDR3 totals 12 residues. In DNA, the CDR3 is TGCGCCAGCAGCGAACTTAACTATGGCTACACCTTC. This sequence encodes CASSELNYGYTF.

The chain is built from TRBV29-1 and TRBJ2-7, with a weak D call TRBD2 (6 bases). This CDR3 has 11 amino acids. With 4 bases removed from V and 6 bases from J, the gap between germline ends came to 10 bases. Looked up from germline, CDR1 is SQVTM and CDR2 is ANQGSEA. The CDR3 DNA reads TGCAGCGTTGTTTTCGGGGGCGAGCAGTACTTC. It codes for CSVVFGGEQYF.

This clone has only a few counts. The chain links TRBV29-1 to TRBJ2-1, with 8 bases matching TRBD1. The CDR3 spans 12 residues. Germline CDR1 SQVTM, CDR2 ANQGSEA. For the CDR3, the DNA is TGCAGGGCTCAGGGGGCGGGCAATGAGCAGTTCTTC. The encoded protein is CRAQGAGNEQFF.

The V gene is TRBV5-6, the J gene TRBJ2-7; D possibly corresponds to TRBD1 (6 bases). The ends were cut back, 4 bases at V and 6 bases at J, with 17 bases in the middle. CDR1 and CDR2 from the germline V gene are SGHDT and YYEEEE. This CDR3 spans 14 amino acids. CDR3 sequence (DNA): TGTGCCAGCAGCGCAGGGAAGACAGGCCCCGAGCAGTACTTC. Translation: CASSAGKTGPEQYF.

Details on this clone: Mismatch with germline at one junction end may stem from a read error. This chain connects TRBV29-1 to TRBJ1-4, with TRBD1 matching 7 bases. Per the germline V gene, CDR1 is SQVTM and CDR2 is ANQGSEA. The CDR3 is 13 residues long. CDR3 protein: CSVEGGQTEKLFF. The CDR3, as DNA: TGCAGCGTGGAAGGGGGACAGACCGAAAAACTGTTTTTT.

The V call is TRBV5-1, the J call TRBJ2-5, with D unresolved. The CDR3 is 12 residues long. Trimming took 5 bases from V and 2 from J, leaving 7 bases between them. Germline CDR1 and CDR2: SGHRS and YFSETQ. CDR3 in amino acids: CASSRTQETQYF. As DNA, the CDR3 is TGCGCCAGCAGTAGGACGCAAGAGACCCAGTACTTC.

The chain recombines TRBV6-5 with TRBJ1-1, with a possible D match to TRBD1 (6 bases). Germline V gene data show CDR1 as MNHEY and CDR2 as SVGAGI. Deletions cut 4 bases from V and 4 bases from J, with 13 bases between. The CDR3 sequence is 14 residues long. The CDR3 loop is CASSFDGGGTEAFF. DNA for the CDR3: TGTGCCAGCAGTTTCGACGGAGGGGGCACTGAAGCTTTCTTT.

V gene TRBV7-9 combines with J gene TRBJ2-7; D is unclear. This CDR3 has 11 amino acids. Germline lookup yields CDR1 SEHNR and CDR2 FQNEAQ (reference sequence). V was clipped by 5 bases and J by 4 bases, with 6 bases between them. The CDR3 loop reads CASSELYEQYF. In DNA form, the CDR3 reads TGTGCCAGCAGCGAACTATACGAGCAGTACTTC.